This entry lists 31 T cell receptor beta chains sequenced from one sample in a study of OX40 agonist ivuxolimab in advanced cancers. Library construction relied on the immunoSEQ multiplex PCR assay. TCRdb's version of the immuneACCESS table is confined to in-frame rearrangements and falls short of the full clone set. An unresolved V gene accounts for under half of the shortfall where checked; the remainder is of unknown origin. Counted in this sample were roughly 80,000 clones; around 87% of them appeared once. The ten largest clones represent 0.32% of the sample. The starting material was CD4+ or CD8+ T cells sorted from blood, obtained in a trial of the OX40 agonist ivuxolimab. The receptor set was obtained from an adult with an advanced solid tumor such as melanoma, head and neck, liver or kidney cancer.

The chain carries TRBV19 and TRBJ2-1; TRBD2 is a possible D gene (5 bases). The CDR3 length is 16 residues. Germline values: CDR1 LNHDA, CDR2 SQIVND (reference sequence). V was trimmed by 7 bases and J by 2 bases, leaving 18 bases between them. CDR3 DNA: TGTGCCAGTACCTCTGGCCGGGAAGTAACCTACAATGAGCAGTTCTTC. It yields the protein CASTSGREVTYNEQFF.

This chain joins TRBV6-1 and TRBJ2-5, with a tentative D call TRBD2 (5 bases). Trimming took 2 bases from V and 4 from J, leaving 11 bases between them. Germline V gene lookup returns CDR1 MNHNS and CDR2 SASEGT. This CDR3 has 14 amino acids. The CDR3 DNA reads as TGTGCCAGCAGTGAATCTGGGAGAGGAGAGACCCAGTACTTC. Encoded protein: CASSESGRGETQYF.

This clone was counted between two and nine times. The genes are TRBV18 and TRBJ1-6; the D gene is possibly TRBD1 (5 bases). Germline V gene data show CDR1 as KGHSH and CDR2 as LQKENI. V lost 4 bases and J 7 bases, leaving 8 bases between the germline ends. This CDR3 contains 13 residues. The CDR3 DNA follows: TGTGCCAGCTCACAGGGGATCAATTCACCCCTCCACTTT. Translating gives CASSQGINSPLHF.

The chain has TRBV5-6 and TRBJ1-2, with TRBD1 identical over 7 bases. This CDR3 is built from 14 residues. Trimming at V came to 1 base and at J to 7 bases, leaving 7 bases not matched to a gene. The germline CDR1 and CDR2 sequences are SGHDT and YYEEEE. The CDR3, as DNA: TGTGCCAGCAGCTTGTCGACAGGGAGGACTGGCTACACCTTC. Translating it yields CASSLSTGRTGYTF.

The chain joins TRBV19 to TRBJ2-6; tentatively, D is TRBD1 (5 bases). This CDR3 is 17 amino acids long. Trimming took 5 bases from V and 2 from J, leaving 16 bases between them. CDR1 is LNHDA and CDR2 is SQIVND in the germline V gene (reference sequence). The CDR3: CASSRARTLPGANVLTF. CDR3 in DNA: TGTGCCAGTAGTCGGGCACGGACATTGCCTGGGGCCAACGTCCTGACTTTC.

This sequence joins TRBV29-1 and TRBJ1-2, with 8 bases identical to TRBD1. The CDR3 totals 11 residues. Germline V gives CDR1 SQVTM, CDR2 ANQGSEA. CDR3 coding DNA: TGCGCCGGGGGGACAGGTTATGGCTACACCTTC. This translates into CAGGTGYGYTF.

This chain's CDR3 is CASSGQGTGELFF. The CDR3 DNA sequence: TGCGCCAGCAGTGGACAGGGGACCGGGGAGCTGTTTTTT. The chain recombines TRBV10-2 with TRBJ2-2, with 8 bases lining up with TRBD1. CDR3 length: 13 amino acids. Trimming cost V 4 bases and J 5 bases; bases outside gene matches: 0. The germline CDR1 and CDR2 sequences are WSHSY and SAAADI.

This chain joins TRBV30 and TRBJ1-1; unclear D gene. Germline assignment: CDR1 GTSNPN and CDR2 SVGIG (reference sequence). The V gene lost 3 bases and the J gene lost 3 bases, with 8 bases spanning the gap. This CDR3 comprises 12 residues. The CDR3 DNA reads TGTGCCTGGAGCTCCGGGCACACTGAAGCTTTCTTT. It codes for CAWSSGHTEAFF.

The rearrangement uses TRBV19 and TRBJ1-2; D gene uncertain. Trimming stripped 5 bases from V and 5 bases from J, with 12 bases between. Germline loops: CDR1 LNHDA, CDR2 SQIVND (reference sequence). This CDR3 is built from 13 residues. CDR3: CASSPRETYGYTF. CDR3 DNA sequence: TGTGCCAGTAGTCCGAGGGAGACTTATGGCTACACCTTC. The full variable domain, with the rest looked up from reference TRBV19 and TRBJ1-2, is DGGITQSPKYLFRKEGQNVTLSCEQNLNHDAMYWYRQDPGQGLRLIYYSQIVNDFQKGDIAEGYSVSREKKESFPLTVTSAQKNPTAFYLCASSPRETYGYTFGSGTRLTVV.

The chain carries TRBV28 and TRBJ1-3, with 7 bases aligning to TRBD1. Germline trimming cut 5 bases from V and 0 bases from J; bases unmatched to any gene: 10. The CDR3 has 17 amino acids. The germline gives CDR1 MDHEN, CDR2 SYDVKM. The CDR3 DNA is TGTGCCAGCAGTGGGAGCCTGGGACAGAGCTCTGGAAACACCATATATTTT. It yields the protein CASSGSLGQSSGNTIYF.

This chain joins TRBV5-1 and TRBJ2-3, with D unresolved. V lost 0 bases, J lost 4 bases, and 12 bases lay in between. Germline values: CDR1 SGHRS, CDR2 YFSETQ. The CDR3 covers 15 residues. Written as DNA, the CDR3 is TGCGCCAGCAGCTTGGGGGCAGGACCTCCAGATACGCAGTATTTT. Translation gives CASSLGAGPPDTQYF.

The DNA of the CDR3 is TGTGCCAGCAGCTTCTCACAGGGACTAGCGGGAGTACTAGAGACCCAGTACTTC. This translates into CASSFSQGLAGVLETQYF. This rearrangement joins TRBV7-8 to TRBJ2-5; 14 bases line up with TRBD2. Germline V lookup: CDR1 SGHVS, CDR2 FQNEAQ. There are 18 residues in the CDR3. V lost 3 bases and J lost 4; bases outside the gene matches: 10.

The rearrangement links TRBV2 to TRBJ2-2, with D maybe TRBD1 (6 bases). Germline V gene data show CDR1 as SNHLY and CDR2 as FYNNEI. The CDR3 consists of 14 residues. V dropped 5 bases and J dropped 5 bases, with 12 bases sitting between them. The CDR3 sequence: CASSPGATTGELFF. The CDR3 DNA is TGTGCCAGCAGTCCAGGGGCCACTACCGGGGAGCTGTTTTTT.

The CDR3 coding sequence is TGTGCCAGCAGTCCATGGACAGGGGGAAGAGAGACCCAGTACTTC. Its protein is CASSPWTGGRETQYF. This sequence joins TRBV27 and TRBJ2-5; 10 bases fit TRBD1. The CDR3 has 15 amino acids. The V gene's germline CDR1 is MNHEY and CDR2 SMNVEV (reference sequence). Germline trimming cut 5 bases from V and 4 bases from J; bases unmatched to any gene: 7.

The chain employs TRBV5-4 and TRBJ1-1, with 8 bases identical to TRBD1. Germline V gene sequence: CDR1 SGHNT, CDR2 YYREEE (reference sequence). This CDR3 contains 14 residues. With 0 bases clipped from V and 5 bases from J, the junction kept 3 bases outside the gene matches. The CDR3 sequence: CASSLGQGRTEAFF. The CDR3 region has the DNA TGTGCCAGCAGCTTGGGACAGGGGAGGACTGAAGCTTTCTTT.

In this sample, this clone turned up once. CDR3 in DNA: TGTGCCAGCAGCGCCGGGAAACCAGCGGGCTACACCTTC. Its translation is CASSAGKPAGYTF. The chain is built from TRBV7-9 and TRBJ1-2; D unclear. Per the germline V gene, CDR1 is SEHNR and CDR2 is FQNEAQ (reference sequence). The CDR3 extends over 13 amino acids. V was cut by 5 bases and J by 8 bases, with 15 bases left in between.

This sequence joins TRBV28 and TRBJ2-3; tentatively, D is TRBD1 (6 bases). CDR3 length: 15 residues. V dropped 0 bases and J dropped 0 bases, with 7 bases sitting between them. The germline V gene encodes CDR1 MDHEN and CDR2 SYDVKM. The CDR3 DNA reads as TGTGCCAGCAGTTTATGGACAGGTAGCACAGATACGCAGTATTTT. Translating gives CASSLWTGSTDTQYF.

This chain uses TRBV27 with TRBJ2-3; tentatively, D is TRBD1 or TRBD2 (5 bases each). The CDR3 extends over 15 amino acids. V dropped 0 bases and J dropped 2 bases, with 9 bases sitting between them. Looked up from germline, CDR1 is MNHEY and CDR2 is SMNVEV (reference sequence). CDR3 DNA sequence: TGTGCCAGCAGTTTATCTCCGGGGACCACAGATACGCAGTATTTT. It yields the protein CASSLSPGTTDTQYF.

CDR3: CSVATLAAAYNEQFF. Written as DNA, the CDR3 is TGCAGCGTTGCAACCCTAGCGGCAGCCTACAATGAGCAGTTCTTC. V usage is TRBV29-1 and J usage is TRBJ2-1, with 7 positions matching TRBD2. CDR1 is SQVTM and CDR2 is ANQGSEA in the germline V gene. With 4 bases clipped from V and 2 bases from J, the junction kept 8 bases outside the gene matches. This CDR3 region has 15 residues.

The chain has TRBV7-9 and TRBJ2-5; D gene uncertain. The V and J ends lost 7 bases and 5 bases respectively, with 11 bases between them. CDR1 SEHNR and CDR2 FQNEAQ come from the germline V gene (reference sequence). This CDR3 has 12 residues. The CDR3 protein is CASNRAGETQYF. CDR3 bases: TGTGCCAGCAACCGGGCTGGGGAGACCCAGTACTTC.

The CDR3 is CASSPIGTGSYEQYF. The CDR3 bases are TGTGCCAGCAGCCCAATCGGGACAGGGAGCTACGAGCAGTACTTC. The rearrangement joins TRBV7-2 to TRBJ2-7, with 9 bases that match TRBD1. The CDR3 loop spans 15 amino acids. With 5 bases clipped from V and 3 bases from J, the junction kept 8 bases outside the gene matches. Germline V gene lookup returns CDR1 SGHTA and CDR2 FQGNSA. Looking up the rest from reference TRBV7-2 and TRBJ2-7 gives the full variable domain: GAGVSQSPSNKVTEKGKDVELRCDPISGHTALYWYRQSLGQGLEFLIYFQGNSAPDKSGLPSDRFSAERTGGSVSTLTIQRTQQEDSAVYLCASSPIGTGSYEQYFGPGTRLTVT.

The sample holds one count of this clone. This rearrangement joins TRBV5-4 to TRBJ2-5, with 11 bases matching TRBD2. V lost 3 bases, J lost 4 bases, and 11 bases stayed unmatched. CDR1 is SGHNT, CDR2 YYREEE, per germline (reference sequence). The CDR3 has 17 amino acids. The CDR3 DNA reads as TGTGCCAGCAGCTCTTCCAATAGCGGGGGGGGACGAGAGACCCAGTACTTC. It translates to CASSSSNSGGGRETQYF.

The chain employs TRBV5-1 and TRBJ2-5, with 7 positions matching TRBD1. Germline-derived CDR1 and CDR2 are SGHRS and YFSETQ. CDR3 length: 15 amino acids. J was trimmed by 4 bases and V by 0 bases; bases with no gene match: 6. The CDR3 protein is CASSLVVGGGETQYF. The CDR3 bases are TGCGCCAGCAGCTTGGTGGTAGGGGGCGGAGAGACCCAGTACTTC.

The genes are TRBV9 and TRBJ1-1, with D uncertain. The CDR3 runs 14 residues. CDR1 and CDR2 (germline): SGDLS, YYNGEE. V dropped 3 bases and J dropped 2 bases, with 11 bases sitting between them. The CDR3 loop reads CASSELRANTEAFF. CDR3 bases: TGTGCCAGCAGCGAATTAAGGGCAAACACTGAAGCTTTCTTT.

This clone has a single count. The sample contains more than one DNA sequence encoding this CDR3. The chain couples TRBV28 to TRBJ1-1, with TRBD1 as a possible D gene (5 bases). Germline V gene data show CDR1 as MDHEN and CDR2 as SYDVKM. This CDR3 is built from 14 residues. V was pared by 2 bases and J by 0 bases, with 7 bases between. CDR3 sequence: CASSLGAMNTEAFF. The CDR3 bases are TGTGCCAGCAGTTTAGGGGCGATGAACACTGAAGCTTTCTTT.

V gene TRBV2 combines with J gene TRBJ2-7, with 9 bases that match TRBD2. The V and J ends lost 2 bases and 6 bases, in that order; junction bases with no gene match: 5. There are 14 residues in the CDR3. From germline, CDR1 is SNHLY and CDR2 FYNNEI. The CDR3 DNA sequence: TGTGCCAGCAGTGAACTAGCGGGAAGAAGCGAGCAGTACTTC. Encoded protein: CASSELAGRSEQYF.

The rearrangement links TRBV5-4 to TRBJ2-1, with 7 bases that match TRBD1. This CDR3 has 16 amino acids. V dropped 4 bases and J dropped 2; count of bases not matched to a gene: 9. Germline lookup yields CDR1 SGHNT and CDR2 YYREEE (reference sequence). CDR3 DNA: TGTGCCAGCAGCCAACTTAGGACAGGCACCTACAATGAGCAGTTCTTC. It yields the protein CASSQLRTGTYNEQFF.

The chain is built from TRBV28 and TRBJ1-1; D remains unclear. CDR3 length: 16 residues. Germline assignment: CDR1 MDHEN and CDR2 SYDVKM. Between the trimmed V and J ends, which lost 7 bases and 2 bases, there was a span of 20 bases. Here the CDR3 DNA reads TGTGCCAGCACCCCCCAGTTGGGGATTTACAACACTGAAGCTTTCTTT. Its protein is CASTPQLGIYNTEAFF.

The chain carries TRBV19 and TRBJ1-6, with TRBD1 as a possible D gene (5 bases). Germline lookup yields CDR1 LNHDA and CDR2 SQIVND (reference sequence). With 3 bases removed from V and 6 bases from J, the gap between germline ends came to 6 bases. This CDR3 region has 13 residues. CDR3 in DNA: TGTGCCAGTAGTATGCAGGGTAATTCACCCCTCCACTTT. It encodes CASSMQGNSPLHF.

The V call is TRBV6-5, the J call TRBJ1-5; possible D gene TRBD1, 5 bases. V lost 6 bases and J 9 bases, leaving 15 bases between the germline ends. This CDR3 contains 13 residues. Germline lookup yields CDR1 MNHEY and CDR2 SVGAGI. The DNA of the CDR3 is TGTGCCAGCAGGCCCGGACACTTCGGGCCCCAGCATTTT. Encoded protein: CASRPGHFGPQHF.

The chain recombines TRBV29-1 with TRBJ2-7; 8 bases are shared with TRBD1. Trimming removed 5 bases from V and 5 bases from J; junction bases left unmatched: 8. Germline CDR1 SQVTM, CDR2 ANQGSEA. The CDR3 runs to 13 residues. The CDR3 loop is CSVTRQGINEQYF. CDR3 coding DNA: TGCAGCGTTACCCGACAGGGGATCAACGAGCAGTACTTC.